This TCR beta chain was sequenced during a study of cytomegalovirus exposure and HLA in healthy donors. PCR employed 60 Vbeta and 13 Jbeta primers. TCRdb's copy holds only in-frame clones and misses some; the assay was immunoSEQ multiplex PCR. In all, the sample yields roughly 120,000 clones. V gave up 5 bases and J gave up 11 bases, with 18 bases separating them. CDR3 length: 13 residues. Looked up from germline, CDR1 is MDHEN and CDR2 is SYDVKM. Study-level results: CMV antigen specificity was confirmed in vitro for a few CMV-associated chains.

As concerns this clone: Antigen: not known.

This cohort consisted of healthy bone marrow donors. The genes are TRBV28 and TRBJ1-1; TRBD1 is a possible D gene (6 bases). This TCR came from a man under 40 in good health and CMV-seronegative. Sequenced input: PBMCs. CDR3 residues: CASSAFQGSSAFF. Here the CDR3 DNA reads TGTGCCAGCAGTGCCTTTCAGGGGTCCTCGGCTTTCTTT.